This T cell receptor beta chain was identified during a study of shared clonotypes between healthy human individuals. V lost 2 bases and J 0 bases, leaving 13 bases between the germline ends. Germline CDR1 and CDR2: LGHNA and YSLEER. This CDR3 spans 16 amino acids. Assay used: immunoSEQ multiplex PCR; TCRdb lists only in-frame clones, some missing. The sample includes roughly 2.4 million clones, around 95% seen only once; the top ten take roughly 0.13%. Sample: naive CD4+ T cells sorted from blood. This sample's subset: CD45RA+ positively selected. This chain uses TRBV4-3 with TRBJ1-2, with D tentatively TRBD1 (6 bases). The sequence was obtained from a man aged 18 to 29 in good health. The CDR3 bases are TGCGCCAGCAGCCAAACCGGGACACCATCTAACTATGGCTACACCTTC. Protein product: CASSQTGTPSNYGYTF.